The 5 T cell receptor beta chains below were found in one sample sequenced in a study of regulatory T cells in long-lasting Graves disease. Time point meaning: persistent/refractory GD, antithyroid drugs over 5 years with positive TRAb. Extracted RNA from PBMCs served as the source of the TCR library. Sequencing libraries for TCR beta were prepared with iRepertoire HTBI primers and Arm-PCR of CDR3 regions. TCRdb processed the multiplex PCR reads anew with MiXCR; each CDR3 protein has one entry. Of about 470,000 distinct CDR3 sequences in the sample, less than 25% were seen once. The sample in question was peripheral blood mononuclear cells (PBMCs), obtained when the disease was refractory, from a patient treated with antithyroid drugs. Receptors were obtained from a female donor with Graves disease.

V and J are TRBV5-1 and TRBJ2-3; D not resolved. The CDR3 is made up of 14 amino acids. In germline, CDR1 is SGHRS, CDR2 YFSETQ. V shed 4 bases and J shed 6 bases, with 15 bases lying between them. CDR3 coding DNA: TGCGCCAGCAGCCCCAGATCCCAGATTGATACGCAGTATTTT. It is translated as CASSPRSQIDTQYF.

CDR3 coding DNA: TGTGCCAGCAGCTCCCGCCCGACTGGGAAGCCCCAGCATTTT. It yields the protein CASSSRPTGKPQHF. This chain uses TRBV7-6 with TRBJ1-5; D unresolved. V dropped 4 bases and J dropped 8 bases, with 15 bases sitting between them. This CDR3 is 14 amino acids long. CDR1 SGHVS and CDR2 FNYEAQ come from the germline V gene.

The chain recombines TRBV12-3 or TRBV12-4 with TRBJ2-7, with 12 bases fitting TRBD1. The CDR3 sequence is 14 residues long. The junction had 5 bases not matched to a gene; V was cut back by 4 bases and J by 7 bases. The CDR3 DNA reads TGTGCCAGCAGTTGGGGACAGGGGGCGGGGGAGCAGTACTTC. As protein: CASSWGQGAGEQYF.

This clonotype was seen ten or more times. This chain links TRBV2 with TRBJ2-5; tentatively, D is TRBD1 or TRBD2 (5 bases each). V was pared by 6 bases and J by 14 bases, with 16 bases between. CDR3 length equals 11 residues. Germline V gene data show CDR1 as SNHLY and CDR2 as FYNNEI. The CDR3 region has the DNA TGTGCCAGCAGCGCCGGGGCCCCCATTTACTTC. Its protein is CASSAGAPIYF.

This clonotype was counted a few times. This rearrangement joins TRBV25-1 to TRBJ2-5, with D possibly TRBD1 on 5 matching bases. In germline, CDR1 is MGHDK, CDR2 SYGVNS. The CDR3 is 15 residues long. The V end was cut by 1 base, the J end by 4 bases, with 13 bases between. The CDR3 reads CASSELGQGIETQYF. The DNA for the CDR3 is TGTGCCAGCAGTGAATTGGGGCAGGGCATAGAGACCCAGTACTTC. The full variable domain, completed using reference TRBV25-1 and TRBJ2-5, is EADIYQTPRYLVIGTGKKITLECSQTMGHDKMYWYQQDPGMELHLIHYSYGVNSTEKGDLSSESTVSRIRTEHFPLTLESARPSHTSQYLCASSELGQGIETQYFGPGTRLLVL.